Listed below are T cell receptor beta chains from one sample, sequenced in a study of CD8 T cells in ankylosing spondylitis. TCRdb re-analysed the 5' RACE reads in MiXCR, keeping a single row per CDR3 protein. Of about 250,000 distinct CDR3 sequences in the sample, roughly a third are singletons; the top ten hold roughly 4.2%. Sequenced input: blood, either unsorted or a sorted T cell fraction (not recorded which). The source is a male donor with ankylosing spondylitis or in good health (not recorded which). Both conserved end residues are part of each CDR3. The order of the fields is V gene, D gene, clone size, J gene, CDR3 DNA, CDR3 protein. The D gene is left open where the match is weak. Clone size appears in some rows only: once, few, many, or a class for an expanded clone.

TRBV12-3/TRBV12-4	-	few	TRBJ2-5	TGTGCCAGCTCCCGGACGGTTGGAGAGACCCAGTACTTC	CASSRTVGETQYF
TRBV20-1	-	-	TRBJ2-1	TGCAGTGCTCACAAAACGGTAGCTGGTAGAGATGAGCAGTTCTTC	CSAHKTVAGRDEQFF
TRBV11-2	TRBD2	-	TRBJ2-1	TGTGCCAGCAGCTTAGATCGCCGGACTAGCGGGGGGGCTGGGCAGTTCTTC	CASSLDRRTSGGAGQFF
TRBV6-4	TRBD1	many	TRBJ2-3	TGTGCCAGCAGTGAGGGACAGGGGGCAGATACGCAGTATTTT	CASSEGQGADTQYF
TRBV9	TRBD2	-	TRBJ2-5	TGTGCCAGCAGCGTAGCCGGGGGGGCAGCGAAGACCCAGTACTTC	CASSVAGGAAKTQYF
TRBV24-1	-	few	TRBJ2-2	TGTGCCACCAGTGTAGGCACCGGGGAGCTGTTTTTT	CATSVGTGELFF
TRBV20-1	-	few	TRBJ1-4	TGCAGTGCTAGAAAGGAAAAACTGTTTTTT	CSARKEKLFF
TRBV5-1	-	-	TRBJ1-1	TGCGCCAGCAGCCCGACAGTTGGTACGGCTTTCTTT	CASSPTVGTAFF
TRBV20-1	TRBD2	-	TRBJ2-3	TGCAGTGCTAGCGGGGGGGCCCTATTAGGGACAGATACGCAGTATTTT	CSASGGALLGTDTQYF
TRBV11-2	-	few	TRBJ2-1	TGTGCCAGCAGCTGGGGCGTACACAATGAGCAGTTCTTC	CASSWGVHNEQFF
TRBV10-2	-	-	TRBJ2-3	TGCGCCAGCAAGGGTACGGCGAGCACAGATACGCAGTATTTT	CASKGTASTDTQYF
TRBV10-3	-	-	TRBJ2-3	TGTGCCATCAGTGCAGCGGCGACGCAGTATTTT	CAISAAATQYF
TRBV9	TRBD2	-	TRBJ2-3	TGTGCCAGCAGCCCAGAACTAGCGGGGTTAACAGATACGCAGTATTTT	CASSPELAGLTDTQYF
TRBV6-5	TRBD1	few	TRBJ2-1	TGTGCCAGCAGTTACCAAGGACAGGCCTCCCCGTACAATGAGCAGTTCTTC	CASSYQGQASPYNEQFF
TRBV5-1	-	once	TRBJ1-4	TGCGCCAGCAGGCTTCTTCCTGCAACTAATGAAAAACTGTTTTTT	CASRLLPATNEKLFF
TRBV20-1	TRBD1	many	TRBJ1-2	TGCAGTGCTAGATCGGGTACCGGACAGGGCTATGGCTACACCTTC	CSARSGTGQGYGYTF
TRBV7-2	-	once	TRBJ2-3	TGTGCCAGCGGGGAATCTAGCACAGATACGCAGTATTTT	CASGESSTDTQYF
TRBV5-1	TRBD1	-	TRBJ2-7	TGCGCCAGCAGACTGGGACAGGAGTCCTACGAGCAGTACTTC	CASRLGQESYEQYF
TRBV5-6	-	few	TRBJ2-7	TGTGCCAGCAGCTTAATTCGAGGGACCTACGAGCAGTACTTC	CASSLIRGTYEQYF
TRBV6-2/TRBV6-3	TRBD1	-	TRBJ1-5	TGTGCCAGCAGTTCGGAGGGACAGCCGTTTCAGCCCCAGCATTTT	CASSSEGQPFQPQHF
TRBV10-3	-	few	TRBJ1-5	TGTGCCATCAGTGAGGGGATTTACGGCAATCAGCCCCAGCATTTT	CAISEGIYGNQPQHF
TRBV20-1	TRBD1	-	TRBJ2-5	TGCAGTGCTAGAGTGACAGGGGTCCAAGAGACCCAGTACTTC	CSARVTGVQETQYF
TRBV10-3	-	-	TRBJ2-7	TGTGCCATCAGTGGTGAAGGGCGCGACGAGCAGTACTTC	CAISGEGRDEQYF
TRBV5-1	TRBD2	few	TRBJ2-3	TGCGCCAGCAGCTTGGCGCGGGGGGCGAGCACAGATACGCAGTATTTT	CASSLARGASTDTQYF
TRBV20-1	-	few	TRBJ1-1	TGCAGTGCTATAGGCAGGGTGGAATTTGGAGCTTTCTTT	CSAIGRVEFGAFF
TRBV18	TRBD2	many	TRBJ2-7	TGTGCCAGCTCACCGGATGCTAGCGGCTACGAGCAGTACTTC	CASSPDASGYEQYF
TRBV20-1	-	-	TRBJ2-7	TGCAGTGCTAGGCCCCCGGGACTCTCAGGGGCTTACGAGCAGTACTTC	CSARPPGLSGAYEQYF
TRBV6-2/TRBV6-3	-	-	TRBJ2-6	TGTGCCAGCATTTCACAGGTACAACTCTCTGGGGCCAACGTCCTGACTTTC	CASISQVQLSGANVLTF
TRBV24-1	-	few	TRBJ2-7	TGTGCCACCAGTGATTTGGGCGGCACCCTTTCCTACGAGCAGTACTTC	CATSDLGGTLSYEQYF
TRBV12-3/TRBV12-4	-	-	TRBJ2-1	TGTGCCAGCAATTCACAGGGACTGGGCAATGAGCAGTTCTTC	CASNSQGLGNEQFF
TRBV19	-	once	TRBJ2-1	TGTGCCAGTAGTATTGAAGGTCCCACCTACAATGAGCAGTTCTTC	CASSIEGPTYNEQFF